One sample yielded the 11 T cell receptor beta chains listed below, sequenced in a study of T cell changes during pregnancy in multiple sclerosis. Profiling relied on immunoSEQ multiplex PCR, and the TCRdb table lists in-frame clones only, not all of them. The data hold 30,000 to 40,000 clones, with approximately 94% observed a single time. This material consisted of CD4+ T cells from peripheral blood mononuclear cells, taken in the second trimester of pregnancy. These receptors were taken from a female donor with multiple sclerosis, enrolled in a pregnancy study.

On this clone: The junction shows a germline mismatch at one end, possibly a read error. The V call is TRBV5-3, the J call TRBJ2-7, with 10 positions matching TRBD2. TRBV5-3 is classed as an ORF, of uncertain function. This CDR3 region has 17 residues. The CDR3, as DNA: TGTGCCAGAAGCTTGGTTGATCTAGCGGGAGTTTCCTCCGAGCAGTACTTC. This codes for CARSLVDLAGVSSEQYF.

In its sample, this clone was seen a few times. This chain joins TRBV27 and TRBJ1-1; 10 positions match TRBD1. CDR3 length: 17 residues. Germline V gene data show CDR1 as MNHEY and CDR2 as SMNVEV (reference sequence). J lost 4 bases, V lost 0 bases, and 8 bases had no gene match. The CDR3 is CASSLSLTGGSITEAFF. CDR3 coding DNA: TGTGCCAGCAGTTTATCGCTGACAGGGGGCAGTATCACTGAAGCTTTCTTT.

The J gene is TRBJ1-1, the V gene TRBV15, with 7 bases identical to TRBD1. The germline V gene has CDR1 LNHNV and CDR2 YYDKDF (reference sequence). CDR3 length: 15 amino acids. V shed 0 bases and J 4 bases; nucleotides not matched to a gene: 5. The CDR3 DNA reads as TGTGCCACCAGCAGAGAGGGCAGGGGGACCACTGAAGCTTTCTTT. Translated, it gives CATSREGRGTTEAFF.

This clone came up once. The chain uses TRBV12-2 and TRBJ2-6; no check of the table's D call, TRBD2, against the DNA was made. TRBV12-2 is a listed pseudogene. The CDR3 is 18 amino acids. DNA of the CDR3: TGTGCAAGTCGCGGTGCGGGGCAGGGCCGCTCTGGGGCCAACGTCCTGACTTTC. This codes for CASRGAGQGRSGANVLTF.

V is TRBV5-1 and J is TRBJ2-7, with 9 bases that match TRBD1. The CDR3 runs to 14 residues. Unmatched junction bases numbered 8, after V lost 4 bases and J lost 6 bases. The germline V gene has CDR1 SGHRS and CDR2 YFSETQ. CDR3 sequence reads: CASSPGQGFPEQYF. The CDR3, as DNA: TGCGCCAGCAGCCCGGGACAGGGTTTTCCCGAGCAGTACTTC. Using reference TRBV5-1 and TRBJ2-7 for the parts outside the CDR3, the full variable domain is KAGVTQTPRYLIKTRGQQVTLSCSPISGHRSVSWYQQTPGQGLQFLFEYFSETQRNKGNFPGRFSGRQFSNSRSEMNVSTLELGDSALYLCASSPGQGFPEQYFGPGTRLTVT.

The J gene is TRBJ1-4, the V gene TRBV6-1; D is ambiguous. Germline V lookup: CDR1 MNHNS, CDR2 SASEGT. V lost 4 bases to trimming and J lost 7 bases, with 25 bases between them. The CDR3 is made up of 18 amino acids. CDR3 in amino acids: CASSASWSEGMSIEKLFF. The DNA of the CDR3 is TGTGCCAGCAGTGCCTCTTGGAGTGAGGGAATGTCAATTGAAAAACTGTTTTTT.

The V gene is TRBV19, the J gene TRBJ2-5, with 12 bases identical to TRBD2. With 2 bases clipped from V and 2 bases from J, the junction kept 9 bases outside the gene matches. The V gene's germline CDR1 is LNHDA and CDR2 SQIVND (reference sequence). The CDR3 has 18 residues. CDR3 nucleotides: TGTGCCAGTAGTATACGACTAGCGGGAGTGGGTAGACAAGAGACCCAGTACTTC. This codes for CASSIRLAGVGRQETQYF.

The chain is built from TRBV28 and TRBJ2-5; tentatively, D is TRBD2 (7 bases). V was clipped by 7 bases and J by 5 bases, with 17 bases between them. The CDR3 totals 14 residues. Germline V lookup: CDR1 MDHEN, CDR2 SYDVKM. The DNA for the CDR3 is TGTGCCAGCACCCTAGGGGGGGGCGGGGAGACCCAGTACTTC. Translation gives CASTLGGGGETQYF. Together with reference TRBV28 and TRBJ2-5, the CDR3 gives the full variable domain: DVKVTQSSRYLVKRTGEKVFLECVQDMDHENMFWYRQDPGLGLRLIYFSYDVKMKEKGDIPEGYSVSREKKERFSLILESASTNQTSMYLCASTLGGGGETQYFGPGTRLLVL.

The genes are TRBV19 and TRBJ2-5; 9 positions match TRBD1. V lost 6 bases, J lost 3 bases, and 2 bases stayed unmatched. Germline CDR1 LNHDA, CDR2 SQIVND (reference sequence). The CDR3 has 13 residues. The CDR3 is CASRRQGEETQYF. The CDR3, as DNA: TGTGCCAGTAGACGACAGGGGGAAGAGACCCAGTACTTC.

This clone has a single count. The rearrangement links TRBV5-1 to TRBJ1-1; a possible D gene is TRBD1 (5 bases). The germline V gene has CDR1 SGHRS and CDR2 YFSETQ. The CDR3 totals 15 residues. Trimming removed 5 bases at V and 4 bases at J, with 18 bases between. CDR3 protein: CASRTNTGTSTEAFF. DNA for the CDR3: TGCGCCAGCAGGACCAACACAGGTACGAGCACTGAAGCTTTCTTT. The full variable domain, in which reference TRBV5-1 and TRBJ1-1 provide the parts outside the CDR3, is KAGVTQTPRYLIKTRGQQVTLSCSPISGHRSVSWYQQTPGQGLQFLFEYFSETQRNKGNFPGRFSGRQFSNSRSEMNVSTLELGDSALYLCASRTNTGTSTEAFFGQGTRLTVV.

This sequence joins TRBV29-1 and TRBJ2-2; 9 bases are a match to TRBD2. CDR3 length equals 14 residues. The V and J ends lost 4 bases and 0 bases, in that order; junction bases with no gene match: 0. Germline CDR1 reads SQVTM; CDR2 reads ANQGSEA. The CDR3 loop is CSVVAGANTGELFF. In DNA form, the CDR3 reads TGCAGCGTTGTAGCGGGAGCGAACACCGGGGAGCTGTTTTTT.